This record looks at one T cell receptor beta chain sequence and its context. Assay used: immunoSEQ multiplex PCR; TCRdb lists only in-frame clones, some missing. The profile shows roughly 100,000 clones, about 90% of them singletons. These data originate in a study of T cell changes during pregnancy in multiple sclerosis. The germline V gene has CDR1 SGHRS and CDR2 YFSETQ. The V end lost 4 bases, the J end lost 0 bases, and 11 bases lay between the germline ends. There are 14 residues in the CDR3. The rearrangement links TRBV5-1 to TRBJ2-7, with D hard to call. The receptor was derived from a female donor with multiple sclerosis, enrolled in a pregnancy study. This specimen consisted of peripheral blood, obtained in the second trimester of pregnancy. CDR3 in DNA: TGCGCCAGCAGCCCGGAAAGGAGCTCCTACGAGCAGTACTTC. This sequence encodes CASSPERSSYEQYF.